The present T cell receptor beta chain was sequenced within a study of cytomegalovirus exposure and HLA in healthy donors (TCRdb year 2017). For the wider study: According to an earlier analysis of around 600 of the donors, 150 million to 200 million T cells yielded some 110 million unique TCR beta sequences and about 300 Gb of sequence data. Across some 400 genotyped donors of the cohort, an average of about 200,000 unique TCR beta nucleotide sequences per donor were sequenced, and approximately 17% of those sequences were non-productive. In a later genetic analysis, genome-wide SNP genotypes for about 55% of the 666 donors were used, and that subset was treated as a discovery cohort. The study profiled the T cell repertoires of some 610 subjects by immunosequencing and related them to cytomegalovirus serostatus. Every discovery cohort repertoire had been produced on one sequencing platform. Donor age, sex, ethnicity and CMV serostatus were compiled alongside the repertoire data. Because of strong linkage in the cohort, roughly five DR-DQ haplotypes were treated as single units for association and clustering. Among the roughly 380 genotyped donors, approximately 77% belonged to the genetic ancestry cluster associated with self-reported Caucasian donors. A later analysis re-analyzed previously published TCR beta repertoires from 666 donors and added high-resolution HLA genotyping to study TCR occurrence patterns. High-throughput TCR immunosequencing, statistical association of individual TCRs with disease status, and machine learning were combined to predict cytomegalovirus infection status. In the later analysis, no new phenotypic data were used to find candidate immune exposures; instead, reliance was placed on TCR beta sequences and their occurrence across donors. The study was designed to test whether signatures of past pathogen exposure could be identified by cataloging public T cell receptors. An earlier analysis of nearly 600 of the donors applied high-throughput TCR beta sequencing to assess whether each TCR beta V gene segment acted as functional or pseudogenic. An early release covering 500 to 750 HLA-typed donors comprised about 320 gigabases of sequencing data and about 90 million unique TCR sequences. Both class I and class II loci were covered by HLA typing, at four-digit resolution. The number of typed donors differed by locus: roughly 629-640 for A, B, C, DRB1 and DQB1; 500 to 550 for DQA1; 606 for DPA1; and 450 to 480 for DPB1. Along with the roughly 700-subject first cohort, a separate validation cohort of more than 90 different subjects was used.

Notes on this clone: There is no known antigen for this receptor. Base-call qualities are not available, and no considerably larger clone is one nucleotide away.

The cohort was made up of 650 to 700 healthy bone marrow donors. Cohort members were all nominally healthy when sampled, although unrecorded immune exposures were likely present. CMV serostatus was recorded as positive for some 300 and negative for about 50% of the 666 cohort members, whereas no CMV serostatus was recorded for the donor in question. A peripheral blood sample was provided by each donor, and peripheral blood mononuclear cells were used for TCR beta sequencing. The Qiagen DNeasy Blood Extraction Kit was used to extract genomic DNA from the blood cell samples. Library preparation was by the immunoSEQ multiplex PCR assay. A mixture of 60 forward primers for TCR Vbeta segments and 13 reverse primers for TCR Jbeta segments was used in the multiplex PCR. The CDR3 region of rearranged TCR beta genes was amplified from genomic DNA with a multiplex PCR assay. The Illumina HiSeq System was used to sequence the amplified TCR beta libraries as 87-base-pair reads. Per the source publication's procedure: A later analysis counted about 76 million unique TCR beta chains across the approximately 700 repertoires, and approximately 11 million of these chains were shared by at least two donors. Raw reads were error-corrected and collapsed into unique sequences by a nearest-neighbor algorithm in which closely related sequences were merged to remove PCR and sequencing errors. V, D and J gene segments were assigned by aligning CDR3 sequences to IMGT reference sequences. For a sequence to be retained, a match of at least six nucleotides was required to both a V gene segment and a J gene segment. A rearrangement counted as productive if the CDR3 had no stop codons and remained in frame with V and J, and every other rearrangement counted as non-productive. CDR3 was defined by IMGT convention, running from the second conserved V-encoded cysteine to the conserved J-encoded phenylalanine. The earlier analysis of some 600 of the donors excluded sequences that lacked an unambiguous match to a single V gene segment. An earlier analysis of approximately 590 of the donors classified V segments as functional when productive rearrangements were above 56.7% and as segregating when the standard deviation between donors was above 5%. A statistical classification framework was developed to diagnose cytomegalovirus status using the catalog of TCR beta chain sequences. In a later analysis, TCR nucleotide sequences were compared against IMGT/GENE-DB human TR gene sequences so that V and J genes could be assigned. A later analysis assigned CDR3 sequences and most-parsimonious VDJ recombination scenarios with the TCRdist pipeline. In a later analysis, each TCR beta chain was defined by its CDR3 amino acid sequence together with its V-gene family, and reads without a unique V-gene family were excluded. To address suspected cross-contamination and a sequencing artifact, a later analysis removed around 600 highly shared, low-generation-probability nucleotide sequences. A later analysis calculated a clonal expansion index for each public chain from normalized within-repertoire ranks of inferred template counts. In a later analysis, generation probabilities were computed with a VDJ recombination model fitted to out-of-frame rearrangements, and the resulting probabilities were checked against IGoR. Hypergeometric tests were used in a later analysis to score TCR-TCR, TCR-HLA and TCR-CMV co-occurrence, with a repertoire-size bias correction applied to the TCR pairs. In a later analysis, false discovery rates were estimated by permuting HLA or CMV assignments 20 times. A later analysis grouped co-occurring TCRs with DBSCAN, adding TCRdist sequence similarity when clustering within HLA-allele-positive subsets. Repertoires with fewer than 30,000 or more than 120,000 public chains were left out of co-occurrence clustering, as were five repertoires with anomalous nucleotide sharing. TCRdb limited this immuneACCESS table to in-frame rearrangements with V and J called. A share of clones is missing; checked studies link under half to unresolved V genes, and the rest is unexplained. The DNA gave D and trimming, while V, J and clone size come from that table. This sample holds about 140,000 clones; roughly 73% were observed only once. The ten largest clones take up around 14% of the sample.

Via the germline V gene, CDR1 is MNHNS and CDR2 SASEGT. The CDR3 covers 15 residues, taking in both the cysteine and the phenylalanine. Here the CDR3 DNA is all that survives: 45 bases in frame from base 1. What the research found in general, with its limitations: At a false discovery rate of 0.05, a later analysis linked about 17,000 TCR beta sequences to specific HLA alleles. In a later genetic analysis, fewer N-insertions in productive TCRs were reported among donors in an Asian-associated ancestry cluster than the approximately 670-donor mean. The cohort was sequenced for TCR beta chains only, and without alpha or paired-chain data the features that could be detected were limited. A further reported finding was that TCR beta sequences accurately predicted the HLA-A and HLA-B alleles for most subjects in the first cohort. Because counts were too low, seventeen rarely observed V segments, including chromosome 9 orphons, were excluded from the earlier analysis of about 500 of the donors. Correlated functional status among segregating V segments might be attributable to linkage disequilibrium, but an unknown experimental factor could not be ruled out. V-gene and J-gene trimming of TCR beta chains was associated with a missense DCLRE1C variant in a later genetic analysis, and the association was replicated in an independent cohort. In a later analysis, HLA-associated TCR beta chains showed more clonal expansion and lower generation probabilities than non-associated chains that were equally common. In a later analysis, TCR association rates were found to vary across HLA loci, with the most associated TCRs seen for DRB1 alleles and the fewest for HLA-C alleles. The only immune exposure information available for the cohort was CMV serostatus. Most CMV-associated TCR beta chains appeared to be HLA-restricted in a later analysis, and the HLA associations seemed to be driven largely by CMV exposure. According to a later analysis, parvovirus B19, influenza, CMV and Epstein-Barr virus appeared linked to several top co-occurrence clusters. The study gave a list of roughly 150 TCR beta chains associated with cytomegalovirus. The sequencing pipeline was judged likely to have produced a cluster of highly shared sequence variants as a technical artifact. The authors suggested that the approach could potentially be extended to other disease states and immunological phenotypes. Assigning TCR associations to individual alleles was difficult when HLA alleles, especially DR and DQ, strongly co-occurred. Three of the identified cytomegalovirus-associated TCR beta chains were confirmed in vitro to be specific for cytomegalovirus antigens. Across donors, most TCR sequences were observed very rarely, whereas some public TCRs were present in many individuals. Some IMGT-functional V segments, including TRBV6-2 and TRBV6-3, could not be distinguished by the 87-base-pair reads and were therefore excluded. Sequencing depth was assumed to be roughly uniform across donors in the presence/absence analyses, though that assumption may not hold. Because HLA typing was missing for some donors at each locus, association tests included only the typed subset. In an earlier analysis of around 600 of the donors, most TCR beta V segments appeared in productive rearrangements about 87% or about 30% of the time, broadly matching IMGT annotations. Cytomegalovirus status was reported to be diagnosed by the classifier with high specificity and sensitivity in both the original and validation cohorts.

The sequence was obtained from a human donor in good health. Recombination connected TRBV6-1 to TRBJ2-5; a tentative D match to TRBD2 spans 5 bases. Judging by the DNA end, TRBJ2-7 fits better; the J call may be wrong. Sequenced material: PBMCs. The CDR3 protein: CASRTNFQISYEQYF. The DNA reads TGTGCCAGCAGGACTAATTTTCAGATCTCCTACGAGCAGTACTTC.